These 29 T cell receptor beta chains were all obtained from the same sample, sequenced in a study of T cells in Graves' hyperthyroidism and ophthalmopathy. Amplified TCR beta CDR3 regions derived from RNA transcripts. Initially, a first-round RT-PCR of the TCR CDR3 employed the HTBI primer set. TCRdb processed the multiplex PCR reads anew with MiXCR; each CDR3 protein has one entry. The sample consists of more than 300,000 distinct CDR3 sequences, roughly 17% of them appearing once. The source material was blood. The receptors stem from a woman aged 30 to 39 with Graves' hyperthyroidism that later progressed to Graves' ophthalmopathy.

There are many counts of this clonotype. The rearrangement uses TRBV28 and TRBJ1-6, with TRBD1 identical over 8 bases. The V segment lost 5 bases and the J segment 6 bases; nucleotides outside the gene matches: 3. The germline V gene has CDR1 MDHEN and CDR2 SYDVKM. The CDR3 has 14 residues. The CDR3 DNA reads as TGTGCCAGCAGTGCCGGACAGGGTAATTCACCCCTCCACTTT. Translation gives CASSAGQGNSPLHF.

In regard to this clonotype: This clone may be a read error of a much larger clone one base away. V and J are TRBV20-1 and TRBJ2-3; D might be TRBD2 (6 bases). CDR3 size: 15 residues. CDR1 and CDR2 from the germline V gene are DFQATT and SNEGSKA (reference sequence). V was trimmed by 5 bases and J by 3 bases, leaving 18 bases between them. Written as DNA, the CDR3 is TGCAGTGCTGGCGATGGACGGACTACTACAGATACGCAGTATTTT. This translates into CSAGDGRTTTDTQYF.

In this sample, this clonotype turned up many times. The gene calls are TRBV20-1 and TRBJ2-7, with 11 nucleotides matching TRBD2. CDR3 length: 15 amino acids. The V and J ends lost 7 bases and 8 bases, in that order; junction bases with no gene match: 16. The germline V gene encodes CDR1 DFQATT and CDR2 SNEGSKA (reference sequence). CDR3 in amino acids: CSVSPGTSGLRKQYF. DNA for the CDR3: TGCAGTGTTTCACCCGGGACTAGCGGTCTACGAAAGCAGTACTTC.

In its sample, this clonotype was seen a few times. The J gene is TRBJ2-1, the V gene TRBV6-1; 8 bases map to TRBD2. Germline CDR1 reads MNHNS; CDR2 reads SASEGT. The CDR3 sequence is 17 residues long. V was clipped by 2 bases and J by 5 bases; unmatched bases: 11. This CDR3 reads CASSESMPGLVHNEQFF. Here the CDR3 DNA reads TGTGCCAGCAGTGAATCCATGCCGGGACTAGTCCACAATGAGCAGTTCTTC.

The J gene is TRBJ2-1, the V gene TRBV7-2; 12 bases agree with TRBD2. After removal of 2 bases from V and 9 bases from J, the junction contained 8 bases not matched to a gene. CDR3 size: 16 residues. CDR1 is SGHTA and CDR2 is FQGNSA in the germline V gene. The DNA of the CDR3 is TGTGCCAGCAGCTTAAGGCTAGCGGGGGGGGGGGGTGAGCAGTTCTTC. This sequence encodes CASSLRLAGGGGEQFF.

This clonotype was counted ten times or more. The chain recombines TRBV6-2 or TRBV6-3 with TRBJ2-1, with D uncertain. Trimming removed 4 bases at V and 10 bases at J, with 8 bases between. Germline assignment: CDR1 MNHEY and CDR2 SVGEGT. The CDR3 sequence is 11 residues long. Here the CDR3 reads CASSSLIEQFF. The CDR3 nucleotides read TGTGCCAGCAGTTCCCTTATAGAGCAGTTCTTC.

This clonotype has more than one count but fewer than ten. The chain is built from TRBV15 and TRBJ2-1, with D perhaps TRBD2 (7 bases). Trimming shortened V by 1 base and J by 2 bases, and 12 bases separated the two germline ends. The CDR3 consists of 16 residues. CDR1 is LNHNV and CDR2 is YYDKDF in the germline V gene (reference sequence). CDR3: CATSRAEGGAYNEQFF. The CDR3 DNA reads as TGTGCCACCAGCAGAGCAGAGGGGGGGGCCTACAATGAGCAGTTCTTC. The full variable domain, rest sourced from reference TRBV15 and TRBJ2-1, is DAMVIQNPRYQVTQFGKPVTLSCSQTLNHNVMYWYQQKSSQAPKLLFHYYDKDFNNEADTPDNFQSRRPNTSFCFLDIRSPGLGDTAMYLCATSRAEGGAYNEQFFGPGTRLTVL.

This clonotype was detected many times. V usage is TRBV4-1 and J usage is TRBJ2-6; no clear D gene. Germline values: CDR1 MGHRA, CDR2 YSYEKL. The V end lost 4 bases, the J end lost 3 bases, and 10 bases lay between the germline ends. This CDR3 contains 15 residues. The CDR3 is CASSLQRGGANVLTF. The CDR3 coding sequence is TGCGCCAGCAGCCTCCAAAGAGGTGGGGCCAACGTCCTGACTTTC.

This rearrangement joins TRBV29-1 to TRBJ1-2; D is perhaps TRBD1 (6 bases). The V end was cut by 4 bases, the J end by 8 bases, with 17 bases between. Germline assignment: CDR1 SQVTM and CDR2 ANQGSEA. CDR3 size: 13 residues. The CDR3 sequence: CSVGVQGRGGYTF. CDR3 in DNA: TGCAGCGTTGGCGTACAGGGAAGGGGCGGCTACACCTTC.

This clonotype came up a few times. Given the absence of the conserved phenylalanine or tryptophan at the CDR3 end, a read error is likely. The chain has TRBV12-3 or TRBV12-4 and TRBJ1-5; D remains ambiguous. V lost 3 bases to trimming and J lost 2 bases, with 5 bases between them. The CDR3 runs 13 residues. This CDR3 is CASSFRGNQPQHL. In DNA, the CDR3 is TGTGCCAGCAGTTTTAGAGGCAATCAGCCCCAGCATCTT.

This clonotype has ten or more counts. The V call is TRBV27, the J call TRBJ2-7; D remains ambiguous. Looked up from germline, CDR1 is MNHEY and CDR2 is SMNVEV (reference sequence). CDR3 length: 14 amino acids. Trimming shortened V by 3 bases and J by 2 bases, and 11 bases separated the two germline ends. CDR3 bases: TGTGCCAGCAGTTTCCGGGCTTCGACCTACGAGCAGTACTTC. It is translated as CASSFRASTYEQYF.

In this sample, this clonotype turned up a few times. The V gene is TRBV10-3, the J gene TRBJ1-4; 9 bases are a match to TRBD1. Germline assignment: CDR1 ENHRY and CDR2 SYGVKD. Unmatched junction bases numbered 9, after V lost 8 bases and J lost 2 bases. This CDR3 is built from 16 residues. The CDR3 region has the DNA TGTGCCATCGGGGAAATTACAGGGGGCACTAATGAAAAACTGTTTTTT. The encoded protein is CAIGEITGGTNEKLFF.

This clonotype was seen only a few times. The V and J genes are TRBV6-1 and TRBJ1-1; the match to TRBD1 covers 8 bases. With V trimmed by 8 bases and J by 3 bases, 5 bases remained unmatched. This CDR3 has 13 amino acids. CDR1 and CDR2 (germline): MNHNS, SASEGT. The CDR3 nucleotides are TGTGCCAGCCATCTACAGGGGGACACTGAAGCTTTCTTT. Translating it yields CASHLQGDTEAFF.

The chain employs TRBV28 and TRBJ2-2; possible D gene TRBD2, 7 bases. The CDR3 covers 16 residues. V dropped 2 bases and J dropped 7 bases, with 17 bases sitting between them. Germline V gene lookup returns CDR1 MDHEN and CDR2 SYDVKM. Written as DNA, the CDR3 is TGTGCCAGCAGTTTAGGGGGGGGGCATCTCGGCGGGGAGCTGTTTTTT. Translated: CASSLGGGHLGGELFF.

This clonotype was counted a few times. The chain joins TRBV4-1 to TRBJ2-1; 9 bases match TRBD2. V shed 4 bases, J shed 0 bases, and the junction held 10 bases outside the gene matches. This CDR3 comprises 18 residues. Germline V gene data show CDR1 as MGHRA and CDR2 as YSYEKL. The DNA of the CDR3 is TGCGCCAGCAGCCCAAGGCGTCTAGCGGGGAGCTCCTACAATGAGCAGTTCTTC. Translation gives CASSPRRLAGSSYNEQFF.

The chain links TRBV19 to TRBJ2-5; TRBD2 might be the D (6 bases). Between the trimmed V and J ends, which lost 3 bases and 2 bases, there was a span of 10 bases. Germline V lookup: CDR1 LNHDA, CDR2 SQIVND (reference sequence). This CDR3 region has 14 residues. The CDR3 DNA follows: TGTGCCAGTAGTATTGTGGCGGGACAAGAGACCCAGTACTTC. Its protein product is CASSIVAGQETQYF.

This clonotype was recorded at least ten times. The chain carries TRBV7-9 and TRBJ2-1; possibly TRBD1 for D (6 bases). Trimming removed 2 bases at V and 2 bases at J, with 16 bases between. CDR1 is SEHNR and CDR2 is FQNEAQ in the germline V gene (reference sequence). The CDR3 has 17 amino acids. The CDR3 region is CASSLRAEGVAYNEQFF. CDR3 DNA: TGTGCCAGCAGCTTACGGGCCGAGGGGGTGGCCTACAATGAGCAGTTCTTC.

The chain couples TRBV4-1 to TRBJ2-2; the D is unclear. Germline V gene data show CDR1 as MGHRA and CDR2 as YSYEKL. The length of the CDR3 is 14 residues. V lost 1 base and J 4 bases, leaving 7 bases between the germline ends. CDR3 in amino acids: CASSQAQATGELFF. Here the CDR3 DNA reads TGCGCCAGCAGCCAAGCTCAAGCCACCGGGGAGCTGTTTTTT.

This chain connects TRBV6-1 to TRBJ1-2; no reliable D call. The CDR3 totals 12 residues. Trimming removed 8 bases at V and 5 bases at J, with 12 bases between. Germline V CDR1 and CDR2: MNHNS, SASEGT. The CDR3 region has the DNA TGTGCCAGCGAAGGGTTTCTTTATGGCTACACCTTC. Protein: CASEGFLYGYTF.

This clonotype was seen at least ten times. This chain connects TRBV11-2 to TRBJ2-7; the D gene is possibly TRBD2 (6 bases). Germline CDR1 and CDR2: SGHAT and FQNNGV. The CDR3 covers 13 residues. Trimming cost V 5 bases and J 6 bases, with 14 bases left between them. The CDR3: CASSTQTSLEQYF. CDR3 in DNA: TGTGCCAGCAGCACCCAGACTAGTCTCGAGCAGTACTTC.

This clonotype was detected a few times. A junction end diverges from the germline sequence, so it may reflect a read error. The chain has TRBV4-1 and TRBJ1-2; D unresolved. The CDR3 loop spans 15 amino acids. The germline gives CDR1 MGHRA, CDR2 YSYEKL. The DNA for the CDR3 is TGCGCCAGCAGCCAAGATTTGGCAGCCGACTATGGCCACACCTTC. Translated: CASSQDLAADYGHTF.

The chain recombines TRBV4-1 with TRBJ2-5, with D hard to call. CDR3 length equals 14 residues. Germline loops: CDR1 MGHRA, CDR2 YSYEKL. The V end was cut by 4 bases, the J end by 2 bases, with 11 bases between. CDR3 nucleotide sequence: TGCGCCAGCAGCCTCCCGGGCCCTCAAGAGACCCAGTACTTC. Translated, it gives CASSLPGPQETQYF.

This clonotype came up many times. The junction departs from germline at one end; a sequencing error may be responsible. V gene TRBV5-1 combines with J gene TRBJ2-7; D may match TRBD1 or TRBD2 (6 bases each). Germline assignment: CDR1 SGHRS and CDR2 YFSETQ. This CDR3 has 14 residues. CDR3 sequence reads: CASSLGSGAYEQYF. DNA for the CDR3: TGTGCCAGCAGCTTAGGCTCGGGGGCGTACGAGCAGTACTTC.

V usage is TRBV6-1 and J usage is TRBJ1-3; D may be TRBD1 (5 bases). There are 15 residues in the CDR3. V dropped 8 bases and J dropped 4 bases, with 18 bases sitting between them. Per germline, CDR1 MNHNS and CDR2 SASEGT. CDR3 bases: TGTGCCAGCGTAGACCCCAGGGTCTCGGGAAACACCATATATTTT. It translates to CASVDPRVSGNTIYF.

The chain's CDR3 is CASSPSGRVFDQPQHF. Here the CDR3 DNA reads TGTGCCAGCTCACCATCTGGGAGGGTTTTTGATCAGCCCCAGCATTTT. The genes are TRBV18 and TRBJ1-5; D remains unclear. Per germline, CDR1 KGHSH and CDR2 LQKENI. Trimming removed 2 bases at V and 5 bases at J, with 16 bases between. This CDR3 is 16 amino acids long.

This clonotype was recorded a few times. The chain links TRBV29-1 to TRBJ2-3; D remains ambiguous. Germline V gene lookup returns CDR1 SQVTM and CDR2 ANQGSEA. This CDR3 has 10 residues. Trimming shortened V by 6 bases and J by 6 bases, and 7 bases separated the two germline ends. DNA for the CDR3: TGCAGCGTGTGGGCTGATACGCAGTATTTT. Encoded protein: CSVWADTQYF.

This clonotype was counted ten times or more. V usage is TRBV28 and J usage is TRBJ2-6, with 9 bases that match TRBD1. Germline V gene sequence: CDR1 MDHEN, CDR2 SYDVKM. The CDR3 is 17 residues long. The junction had 7 bases not matched to a gene; V was cut back by 7 bases and J by 0 bases. The CDR3 region has the DNA TGTGCCAGCACGCCGGGACAGGGCAACTCTGGGGCCAACGTCCTGACTTTC. Residues: CASTPGQGNSGANVLTF.

This clonotype was counted at least ten times. The chain joins TRBV13 to TRBJ2-1; 7 bases fit TRBD2. V lost 5 bases and J lost 6; bases outside the gene matches: 10. Germline CDR1 reads PRHDT; CDR2 reads FYEKMQ (reference sequence). This CDR3 spans 15 amino acids. CDR3 DNA: TGTGCCAGCAGCCCCACCGGGGGGTCAGTCAATGAGCAGTTCTTC. This gives the protein CASSPTGGSVNEQFF.

This clonotype was counted between two and nine times. CDR3 sequence (DNA): TGTGCCAGTGATCAGGCCCACGGTTGGAATGGCTACACCTTC. Encoded protein: CASDQAHGWNGYTF. The chain links TRBV19 to TRBJ1-2; D remains ambiguous. The CDR3 contains 14 residues. The germline V and J ends were trimmed by 8 bases and 6 bases, with 19 bases remaining between them. Germline V gene lookup returns CDR1 LNHDA and CDR2 SQIVND (reference sequence).